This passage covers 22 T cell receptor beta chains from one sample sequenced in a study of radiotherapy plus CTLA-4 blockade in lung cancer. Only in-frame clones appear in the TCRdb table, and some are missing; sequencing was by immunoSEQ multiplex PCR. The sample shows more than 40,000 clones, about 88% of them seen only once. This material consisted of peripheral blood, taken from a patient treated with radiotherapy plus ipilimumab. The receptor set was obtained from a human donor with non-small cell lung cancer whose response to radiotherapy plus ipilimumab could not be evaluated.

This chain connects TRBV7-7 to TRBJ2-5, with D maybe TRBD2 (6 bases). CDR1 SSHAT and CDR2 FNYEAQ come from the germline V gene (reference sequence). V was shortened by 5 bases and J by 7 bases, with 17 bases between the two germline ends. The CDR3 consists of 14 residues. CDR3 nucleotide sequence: TGTGCCAGCAGCCCCGGGAGAGGGGTTGTGACCCAGTACTTC. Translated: CASSPGRGVVTQYF.

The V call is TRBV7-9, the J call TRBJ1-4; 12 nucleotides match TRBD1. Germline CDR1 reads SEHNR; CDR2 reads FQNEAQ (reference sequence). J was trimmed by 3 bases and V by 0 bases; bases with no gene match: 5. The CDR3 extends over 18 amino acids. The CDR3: CASSLAGTGGRANEKLFF. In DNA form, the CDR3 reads TGTGCCAGCAGCTTAGCCGGGACAGGGGGCCGGGCTAATGAAAAACTGTTTTTT.

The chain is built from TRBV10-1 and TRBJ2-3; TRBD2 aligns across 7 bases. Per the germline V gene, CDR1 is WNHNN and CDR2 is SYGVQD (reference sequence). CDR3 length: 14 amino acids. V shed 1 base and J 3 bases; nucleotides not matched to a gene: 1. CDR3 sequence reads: CASSEYGRTDTQYF. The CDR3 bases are TGCGCCAGCAGTGAGTACGGGAGGACAGATACGCAGTATTTT.

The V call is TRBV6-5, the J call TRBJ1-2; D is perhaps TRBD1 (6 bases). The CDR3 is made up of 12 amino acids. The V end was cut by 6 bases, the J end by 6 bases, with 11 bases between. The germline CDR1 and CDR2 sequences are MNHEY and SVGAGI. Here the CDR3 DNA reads TGTGCCAGCAGACAGGGTACCCATGGCTACACCTTC. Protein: CASRQGTHGYTF.

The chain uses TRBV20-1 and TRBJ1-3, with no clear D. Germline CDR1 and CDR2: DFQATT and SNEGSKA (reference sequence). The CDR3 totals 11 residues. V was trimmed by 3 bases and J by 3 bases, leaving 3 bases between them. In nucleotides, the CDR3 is TGCAGTGCTAGCTTTGGAAACACCATATATTTT. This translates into CSASFGNTIYF.

The CDR3 region is CASQAFRAFYGYTF. CDR3 in DNA: TGTGCCAGCCAGGCGTTTAGAGCCTTCTATGGCTACACCTTC. The rearrangement uses TRBV5-6 and TRBJ1-2; D gene uncertain. CDR1 and CDR2 from the germline V gene are SGHDT and YYEEEE. The CDR3 has 14 amino acids. Trimming took 7 bases from V and 4 from J, leaving 17 bases between them.

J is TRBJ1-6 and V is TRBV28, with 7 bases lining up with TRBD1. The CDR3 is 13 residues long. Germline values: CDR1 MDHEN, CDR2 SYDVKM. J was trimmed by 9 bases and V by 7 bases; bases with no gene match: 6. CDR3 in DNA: TGTGCCAGCAAACAGGGGAATAGTTCACCCCTCCACTTT. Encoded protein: CASKQGNSSPLHF.

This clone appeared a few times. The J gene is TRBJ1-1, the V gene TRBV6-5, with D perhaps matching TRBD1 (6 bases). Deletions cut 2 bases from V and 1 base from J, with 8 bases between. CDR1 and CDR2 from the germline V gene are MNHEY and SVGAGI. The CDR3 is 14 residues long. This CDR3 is CASSYRGGNTEAFF. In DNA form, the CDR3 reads TGTGCCAGCAGTTACAGAGGGGGGAACACTGAAGCTTTCTTT.

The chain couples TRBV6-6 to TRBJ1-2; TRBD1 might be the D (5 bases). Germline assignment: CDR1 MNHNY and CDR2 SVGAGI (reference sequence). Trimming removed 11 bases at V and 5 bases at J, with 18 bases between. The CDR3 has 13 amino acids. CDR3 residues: CAGSEGAGYGYTF. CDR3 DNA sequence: TGTGCCGGATCAGAAGGGGCTGGTTATGGCTACACCTTC.

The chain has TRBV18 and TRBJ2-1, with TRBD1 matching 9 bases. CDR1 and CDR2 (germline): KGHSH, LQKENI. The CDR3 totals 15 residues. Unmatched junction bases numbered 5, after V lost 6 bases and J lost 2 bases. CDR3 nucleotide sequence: TGTGCCAGCTCGCCGGGACAGGGCACCTACAATGAGCAGTTCTTC. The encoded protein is CASSPGQGTYNEQFF.

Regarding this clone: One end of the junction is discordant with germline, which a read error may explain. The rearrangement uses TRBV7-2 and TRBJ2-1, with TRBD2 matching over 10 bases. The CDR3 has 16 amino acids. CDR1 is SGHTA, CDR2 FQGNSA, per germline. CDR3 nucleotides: TGTGTCAGCAGCTTAGCCCTAGCGGGAGCGCTCAATGAGCAGTTCTTC. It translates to CVSSLALAGALNEQFF.

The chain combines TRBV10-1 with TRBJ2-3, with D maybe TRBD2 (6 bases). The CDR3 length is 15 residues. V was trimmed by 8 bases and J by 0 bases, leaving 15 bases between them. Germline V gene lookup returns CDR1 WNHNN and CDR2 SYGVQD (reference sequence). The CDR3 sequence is CASRPMGGSTDTQYF. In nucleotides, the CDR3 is TGCGCCAGCCGTCCCATGGGAGGTAGCACAGATACGCAGTATTTT.

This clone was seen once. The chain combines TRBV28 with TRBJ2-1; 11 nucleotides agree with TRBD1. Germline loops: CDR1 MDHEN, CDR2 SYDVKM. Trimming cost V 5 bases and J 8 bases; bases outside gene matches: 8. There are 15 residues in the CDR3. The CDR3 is CASSPPGQGEHEQFF. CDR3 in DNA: TGTGCCAGCAGTCCCCCGGGACAGGGGGAACATGAGCAGTTCTTC. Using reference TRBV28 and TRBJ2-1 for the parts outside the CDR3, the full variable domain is DVKVTQSSRYLVKRTGEKVFLECVQDMDHENMFWYRQDPGLGLRLIYFSYDVKMKEKGDIPEGYSVSREKKERFSLILESASTNQTSMYLCASSPPGQGEHEQFFGPGTRLTVL.

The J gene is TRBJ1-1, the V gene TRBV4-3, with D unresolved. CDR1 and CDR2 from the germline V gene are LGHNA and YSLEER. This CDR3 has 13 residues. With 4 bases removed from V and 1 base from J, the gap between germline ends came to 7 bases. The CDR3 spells CASSRGGNTEAFF. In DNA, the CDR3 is TGCGCCAGCAGCCGCGGAGGGAACACTGAAGCTTTCTTT.

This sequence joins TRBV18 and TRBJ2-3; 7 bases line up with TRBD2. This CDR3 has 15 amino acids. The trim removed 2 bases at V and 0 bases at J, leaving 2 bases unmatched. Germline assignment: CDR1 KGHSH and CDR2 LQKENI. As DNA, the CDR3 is TGTGCCAGCTCACCAGGGGGGGTTAGCACAGATACGCAGTATTTT. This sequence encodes CASSPGGVSTDTQYF.

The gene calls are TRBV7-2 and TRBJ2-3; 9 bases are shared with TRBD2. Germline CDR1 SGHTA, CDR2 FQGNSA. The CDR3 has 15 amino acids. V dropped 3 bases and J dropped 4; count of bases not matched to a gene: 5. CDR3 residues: CASSFSGRTPDTQYF. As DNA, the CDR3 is TGTGCCAGCAGCTTTAGCGGGAGAACCCCAGATACGCAGTATTTT.

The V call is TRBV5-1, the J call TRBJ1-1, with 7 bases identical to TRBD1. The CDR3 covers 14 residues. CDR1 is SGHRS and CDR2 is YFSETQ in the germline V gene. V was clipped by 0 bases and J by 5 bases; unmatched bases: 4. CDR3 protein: CASSLGQGKTEAFF. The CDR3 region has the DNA TGCGCCAGCAGCTTGGGACAGGGTAAGACTGAAGCTTTCTTT. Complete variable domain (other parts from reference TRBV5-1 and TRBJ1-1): KAGVTQTPRYLIKTRGQQVTLSCSPISGHRSVSWYQQTPGQGLQFLFEYFSETQRNKGNFPGRFSGRQFSNSRSEMNVSTLELGDSALYLCASSLGQGKTEAFFGQGTRLTVV.

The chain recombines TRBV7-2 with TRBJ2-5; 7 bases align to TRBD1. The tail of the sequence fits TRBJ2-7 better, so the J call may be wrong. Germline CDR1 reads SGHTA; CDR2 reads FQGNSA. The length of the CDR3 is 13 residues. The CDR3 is CASVGRQGDEQYF. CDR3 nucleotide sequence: TGTGCTAGCGTGGGGAGACAGGGTGACGAGCAGTACTTC.

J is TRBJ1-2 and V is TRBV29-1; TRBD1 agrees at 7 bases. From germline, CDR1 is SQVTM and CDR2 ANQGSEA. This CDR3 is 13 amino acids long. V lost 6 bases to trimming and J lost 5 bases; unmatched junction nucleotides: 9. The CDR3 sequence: CSVTTGRGYGYTF. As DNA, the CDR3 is TGCAGCGTCACGACGGGCAGGGGGTATGGCTACACCTTC.

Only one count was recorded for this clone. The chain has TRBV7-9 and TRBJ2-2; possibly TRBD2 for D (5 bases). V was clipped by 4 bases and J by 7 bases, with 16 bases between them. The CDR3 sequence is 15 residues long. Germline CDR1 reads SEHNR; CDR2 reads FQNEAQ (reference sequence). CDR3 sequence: CASSSPGGLNGELFF. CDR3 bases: TGTGCCAGCAGCTCCCCCGGCGGACTCAACGGGGAGCTGTTTTTT.

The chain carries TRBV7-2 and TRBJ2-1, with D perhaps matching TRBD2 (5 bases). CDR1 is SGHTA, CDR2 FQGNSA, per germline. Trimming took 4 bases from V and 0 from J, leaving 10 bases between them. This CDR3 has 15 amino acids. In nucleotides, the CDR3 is TGTGCCAGCAGCTATGAGGGAAGCTCCTACAATGAGCAGTTCTTC. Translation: CASSYEGSSYNEQFF. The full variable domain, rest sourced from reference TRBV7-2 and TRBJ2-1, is GAGVSQSPSNKVTEKGKDVELRCDPISGHTALYWYRQSLGQGLEFLIYFQGNSAPDKSGLPSDRFSAERTGGSVSTLTIQRTQQEDSAVYLCASSYEGSSYNEQFFGPGTRLTVL.

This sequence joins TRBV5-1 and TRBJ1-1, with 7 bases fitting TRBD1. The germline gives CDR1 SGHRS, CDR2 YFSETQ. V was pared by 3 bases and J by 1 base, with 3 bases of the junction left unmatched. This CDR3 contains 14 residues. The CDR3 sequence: CASSWGQRNTEAFF. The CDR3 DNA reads TGCGCCAGCAGCTGGGGACAGAGGAACACTGAAGCTTTCTTT.